This paragraph reports one T cell receptor (beta chain). This sample is drawn from a study of control samples from healthy donors and cancer patients. Measured with immunoSEQ multiplex PCR; TCRdb has only the in-frame clones, and not every one. The sample shows some 120,000 clones, approximately 93% of them seen only once. The CDR3 consists of 17 residues. CDR1 is SNHLY, CDR2 FYNNEI, per germline. The V and J ends lost 5 bases and 2 bases respectively, with 19 bases between them. The specimen sequenced was blood. The TCR originated in a man aged 25 to 40 in good health. The chain joins TRBV2 to TRBJ1-5, with a weak D call TRBD1 (5 bases). CDR3 sequence: CASSSSRDYSRNQPQHF. CDR3 nucleotide sequence: TGTGCCAGCAGTTCTTCCAGGGACTACAGCCGCAATCAGCCCCAGCATTTT.